This T cell receptor (beta chain) was captured in a study of identical twins. TCRdb reanalysed the 5' RACE reads using MiXCR and keeps one entry per CDR3 protein. The table includes approximately 300,000 distinct CDR3 sequences, more than 8% detected once. This sample also belongs to another study, concerning yellow fever vaccine responses in identical twins.

The sample was CD8+ T cells sorted from blood. The receptor's source is a woman aged 18-30 years in good health.

CDR3 in amino acids: CASSSPTGDYEQYF. As DNA, the CDR3 is TGTGCCAGCAGTTCCCCGACAGGGGACTACGAGCAGTACTTC. V and J are TRBV7-9 and TRBJ2-7; 8 nucleotides line up with TRBD1. The CDR3 extends over 14 amino acids. The germline CDR1 and CDR2 sequences are SEHNR and FQNEAQ (reference sequence). Trimming took 6 bases from V and 3 from J; bases not matched to a gene: 7.